This T cell receptor (beta chain) stems from a study of blood T cell repertoires in COVID-19. Clones were sequenced by immunoSEQ multiplex PCR, and TCRdb holds only the in-frame ones, with some missing. Here the sample spans around 260,000 clones, 85% to 90% being singletons. The CDR3 sequence is 16 residues long. Germline CDR1 is KGHDR and CDR2 is SFDVKD. V shed 3 bases, J shed 10 bases, and the junction held 9 bases outside the gene matches. This clonotype was sampled from a man between 18 and 35 years old with active or convalescent COVID-19. V and J are TRBV24-1 and TRBJ1-4; 11 positions agree with TRBD1. Sequencing was performed on peripheral blood. The CDR3 sequence: CATSDASGTGGGKLFF. The CDR3 DNA reads TGTGCCACCAGTGATGCCTCCGGGACAGGGGGAGGAAAACTGTTTTTT.